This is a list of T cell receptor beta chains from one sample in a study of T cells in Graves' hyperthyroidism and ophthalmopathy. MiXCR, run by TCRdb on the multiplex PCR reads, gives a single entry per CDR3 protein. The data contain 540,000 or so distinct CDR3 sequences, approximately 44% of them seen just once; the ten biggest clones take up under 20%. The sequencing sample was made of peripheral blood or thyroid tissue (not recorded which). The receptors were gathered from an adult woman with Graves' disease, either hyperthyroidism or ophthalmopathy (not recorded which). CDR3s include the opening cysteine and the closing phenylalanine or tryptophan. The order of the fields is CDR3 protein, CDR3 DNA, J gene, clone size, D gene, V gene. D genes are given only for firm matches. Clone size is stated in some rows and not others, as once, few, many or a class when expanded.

CASSEGTGYREQYF TGTGCCAGCAGCGAAGGGACAGGGTATCGCGAGCAGTACTTC TRBJ2-7 many TRBD1 TRBV7-9
CARLWTGGLRTNEKLFF TGCGCCAGGCTATGGACAGGAGGTCTGAGAACTAATGAAAAACTGTTTTTT TRBJ1-4 many TRBD1 TRBV5-1
CSFTSSGSSNPGELFF TGCAGCTTCACTTCTTCGGGGAGCTCTAACCCCGGGGAGCTGTTTTTT TRBJ2-2 once - TRBV29-1
CAWSVSYGYTF TGTGCCTGGAGTGTAAGTTATGGCTACACCTTC TRBJ1-2 many - TRBV30
CATSRAGQAYEQYF TGTGCCACCAGCAGAGCAGGACAGGCCTACGAGCAGTACTTC TRBJ2-7 once TRBD1 TRBV15
CATSLGGAGETQYF TGTGCCACCAGCCTCGGAGGGGCGGGGGAGACCCAGTACTTC TRBJ2-5 - - TRBV15
CASSLRMGSSQETQYF TGTGCCAGCAGCTTAAGGATGGGCAGTAGCCAAGAGACCCAGTACTTC TRBJ2-5 - - TRBV7-2
CASSSRRAGVGYGYTF TGTGCCAGCAGCTCCCGAAGGGCAGGGGTTGGCTATGGCTACACCTTC TRBJ1-2 many - TRBV7-9
CASSPSGGYATGELFF TGTGCCAGCAGCCCGTCAGGGGGCTATGCCACCGGGGAGCTGTTTTTT TRBJ2-2 - TRBD1 TRBV7-6
CATSDFHGGAYEQYF TGTGCCACCAGTGATTTCCATGGGGGCGCTTACGAGCAGTACTTC TRBJ2-7 - - TRBV24-1
CSVDLGVTEAFF TGCAGCGTTGATCTAGGAGTCACTGAAGCTTTCTTT TRBJ1-1 - - TRBV29-1
CASSRSGIQTQHF TGTGCCAGCAGCCGATCGGGCATCCAGACCCAGCATTTT TRBJ1-5 few - TRBV7-9
CASSSGGLSEQYF TGTGCCAGTAGTAGTGGAGGGTTAAGCGAGCAGTACTTC TRBJ2-7 - - TRBV19